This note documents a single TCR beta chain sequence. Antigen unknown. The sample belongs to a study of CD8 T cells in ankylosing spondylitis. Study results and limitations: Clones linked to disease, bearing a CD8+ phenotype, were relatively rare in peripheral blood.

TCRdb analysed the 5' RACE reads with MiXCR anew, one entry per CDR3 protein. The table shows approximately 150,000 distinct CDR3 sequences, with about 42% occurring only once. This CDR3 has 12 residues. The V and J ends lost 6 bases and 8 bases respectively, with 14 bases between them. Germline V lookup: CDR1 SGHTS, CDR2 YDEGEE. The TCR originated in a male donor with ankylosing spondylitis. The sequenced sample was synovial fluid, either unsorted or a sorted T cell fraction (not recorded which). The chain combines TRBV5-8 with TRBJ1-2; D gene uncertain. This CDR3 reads CASTLGLRGYTF. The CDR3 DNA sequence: TGTGCCAGCACCCTCGGACTGAGGGGCTACACCTTC.